This T cell receptor beta chain was sequenced in a study of graft-versus-host responses after intestinal transplantation. Study-wide background: Recipients had transplants, and these were multivisceral, liver-intestinal, or isolated intestinal. The study, taken as a whole, reports: GvH clones turned up in recipient marrow; some had shown up first in ileum or blood.

CDR3 length equals 14 residues. Germline CDR1 and CDR2: SGHRS and YFSETQ. Trimming shortened V by 3 bases and J by 7 bases, and 16 bases separated the two germline ends. Notes on this clone: Its antigen is not known.

Some clones are missing from TCRdb's copy, which holds only in-frame ones; the method was immunoSEQ multiplex PCR. The sample has some 41,000 clones, about nine tenths seen once. The gene calls are TRBV5-1 and TRBJ1-1; tentative D call: TRBD1 (5 bases). The sequence was collected from a human patient who received an intestinal transplant, so some T cells may come from the graft donor. Sequencing used PBMCs, obtained roughly 270 days after transplant. The CDR3 nucleotides read TGCGCCAGCAGCTGGGTCCCCGGGACGGATGAAGCTTTCTTT. It translates to CASSWVPGTDEAFF.